The clone carrying this T cell receptor (beta chain) has just a few counts. Its antigen remains unidentified. This CDR3 is built from 15 residues. The V gene lost 2 bases and the J gene lost 0 bases, with 14 bases spanning the gap. Looked up from germline, CDR1 is DFQATT and CDR2 is SNEGSKA (reference sequence). MiXCR, applied by TCRdb to the RT-PCR reads, yields one record per CDR3 protein. The sample holds about 800,000 distinct CDR3 sequences, 21% seen once. The sample comes from a study of response to subunit inactivated influenza vaccine. Study-level results: Authors suggested each seasonal influenza vaccination recruits few new T cells.

Source: PBMCs from blood, taken roughly 5 days after vaccination. This clonotype originated in a man aged 50 or older who received an inactivated influenza vaccine. The V call is TRBV20-1, the J call TRBJ2-7; TRBD2 is a possible D gene (5 bases). This CDR3 is CSARRLRVFSYEQYF. The CDR3 DNA follows: TGCAGTGCTAGAAGGTTGCGGGTTTTCTCCTACGAGCAGTACTTC.